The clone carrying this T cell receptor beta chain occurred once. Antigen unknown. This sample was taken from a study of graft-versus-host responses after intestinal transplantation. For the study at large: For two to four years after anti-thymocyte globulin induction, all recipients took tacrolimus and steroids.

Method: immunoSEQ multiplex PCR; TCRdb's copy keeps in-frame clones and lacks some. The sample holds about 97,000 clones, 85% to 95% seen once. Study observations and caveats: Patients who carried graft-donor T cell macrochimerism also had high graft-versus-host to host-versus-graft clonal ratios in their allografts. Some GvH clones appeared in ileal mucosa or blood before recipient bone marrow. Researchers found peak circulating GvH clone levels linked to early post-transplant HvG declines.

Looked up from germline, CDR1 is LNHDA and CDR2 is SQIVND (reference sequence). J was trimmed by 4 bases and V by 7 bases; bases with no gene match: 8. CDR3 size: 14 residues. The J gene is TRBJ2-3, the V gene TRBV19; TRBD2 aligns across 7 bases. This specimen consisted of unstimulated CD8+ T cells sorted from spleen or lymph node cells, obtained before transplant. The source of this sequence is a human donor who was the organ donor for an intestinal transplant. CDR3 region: CASNGGSDSDTQYF. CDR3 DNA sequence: TGTGCCAGTAACGGCGGGAGTGACTCAGATACGCAGTATTTT.